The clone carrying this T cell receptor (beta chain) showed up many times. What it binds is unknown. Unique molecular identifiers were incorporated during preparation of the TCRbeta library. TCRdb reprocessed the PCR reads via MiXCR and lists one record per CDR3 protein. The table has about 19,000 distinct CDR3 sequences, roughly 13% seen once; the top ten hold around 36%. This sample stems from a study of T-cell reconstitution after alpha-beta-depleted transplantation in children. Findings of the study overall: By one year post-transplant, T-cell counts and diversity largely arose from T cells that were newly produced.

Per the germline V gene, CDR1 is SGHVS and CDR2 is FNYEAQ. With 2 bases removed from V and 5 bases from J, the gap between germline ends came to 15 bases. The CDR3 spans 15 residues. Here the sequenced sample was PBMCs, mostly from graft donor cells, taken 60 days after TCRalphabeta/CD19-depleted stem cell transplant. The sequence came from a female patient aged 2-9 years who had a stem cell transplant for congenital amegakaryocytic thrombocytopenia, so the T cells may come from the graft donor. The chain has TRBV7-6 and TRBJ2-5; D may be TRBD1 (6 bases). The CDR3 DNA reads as TGTGCCAGCAGCTTAACACAGGGCGGAGTGGAGACCCAGTACTTC. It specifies CASSLTQGGVETQYF.